The 14 T cell receptor beta chains below all came from one sample that was sequenced in a study of OX40 agonist ivuxolimab in advanced cancers. Method: immunoSEQ multiplex PCR; TCRdb's copy keeps in-frame clones and lacks some. The sample records 13,000 to 15,000 clones, around 87% being singletons. Source: CD4+ or CD8+ T cells sorted from blood, taken in a trial of the OX40 agonist ivuxolimab. Receptor source: an adult with an advanced solid tumor such as melanoma, head and neck, liver or kidney cancer.

The chain's CDR3 is CASSYSRDRGSGYTF. In DNA form, the CDR3 reads TGTGCCAGTAGCTATTCCCGGGACAGGGGAAGTGGCTACACCTTC. V usage is TRBV19 and J usage is TRBJ1-2; 10 nucleotides agree with TRBD1. V gave up 6 bases and J gave up 7 bases; unmatched junction bases: 11. Per the germline V gene, CDR1 is LNHDA and CDR2 is SQIVND (reference sequence). CDR3 length: 15 residues.

The chain couples TRBV6-6 to TRBJ1-1, with D perhaps matching TRBD1 (5 bases). With 2 bases removed from V and 7 bases from J, the gap between germline ends came to 14 bases. The CDR3 totals 14 residues. Germline loops: CDR1 MNHNY, CDR2 SVGAGI (reference sequence). The CDR3 protein is CASSYGGSMVEAFF. Here the CDR3 DNA reads TGTGCCAGCAGTTACGGGGGTTCGATGGTTGAAGCTTTCTTT.

This clone was observed a single time. The germline gene is not matched at one end of the junction; a read error may be the cause. The CDR3: CASSQGALGGNDEQFF. In nucleotides, the CDR3 is TGCGCCAGCAGTCAAGGGGCTCTTGGGGGCAACGATGAGCAGTTCTTC. The chain couples TRBV4-3 to TRBJ2-1, with a weak D call TRBD1 (6 bases). The CDR3 extends over 16 amino acids. CDR1 is LGHNA, CDR2 YSLEER, per germline.

This sequence joins TRBV6-5 and TRBJ1-2, with unresolved D. CDR3 size: 13 residues. Trimming left V 7 bases short and J 8 bases short, with 17 bases between. CDR1 MNHEY and CDR2 SVGAGI come from the germline V gene. As DNA, the CDR3 is TGTGCCAGCACCCCAAAGGGCCAAAACGGCTACACCTTC. Translated: CASTPKGQNGYTF.

This clone has more than one count but fewer than ten. This sequence joins TRBV10-3 and TRBJ2-3; D is unresolved. Trimming left V 7 bases short and J 0 bases short, with 11 bases between. The CDR3 consists of 14 residues. Germline assignment: CDR1 ENHRY and CDR2 SYGVKD. The DNA for the CDR3 is TGTGCCATCAAGGGCCTGGGGAGCACAGATACGCAGTATTTT. This translates into CAIKGLGSTDTQYF.

For the CDR3, the DNA is TGTGCCAGCAGCCCGGACAGGGGAGGGGGCTCTGGAAACACCATATATTTT. Translated, it gives CASSPDRGGGSGNTIYF. The V call is TRBV5-4, the J call TRBJ1-3; TRBD1 agrees at 9 bases. CDR1 is SGHNT, CDR2 YYREEE, per germline (reference sequence). This CDR3 is built from 17 residues. V lost 4 bases, J lost 0 bases, and 8 bases stayed unmatched.

J is TRBJ2-1 and V is TRBV5-4, with D uncertain. The length of the CDR3 is 12 residues. Germline V gene data show CDR1 as SGHNT and CDR2 as YYREEE (reference sequence). Trimming took off 3 bases at V and 7 bases at J, with 8 bases between the two ends. CDR3 sequence (DNA): TGTGCCAGCAGCTCCGTAGCAAATGAGCAGTTCTTC. Encoded protein: CASSSVANEQFF.

A single count supports this clone. This rearrangement joins TRBV19 to TRBJ1-2; tentatively, D is TRBD1 (6 bases). Trimming pared 0 bases from V and 7 bases from J, leaving 18 bases between. CDR1 is LNHDA, CDR2 SQIVND, per germline (reference sequence). The CDR3 sequence is 16 residues long. CDR3 protein: CASSIESDRPFFGYTF. In DNA form, the CDR3 reads TGTGCCAGTAGTATAGAGAGCGACAGGCCCTTCTTTGGCTACACCTTC.

The chain couples TRBV7-2 to TRBJ2-5; D gene unclear. This CDR3 region has 10 residues. The germline V and J ends were trimmed by 1 base and 6 bases, with 0 bases remaining between them. The germline V gene encodes CDR1 SGHTA and CDR2 FQGNSA. DNA of the CDR3: TGTGCCAGCAGCTTAGAGACCCAGTACTTC. Its translation: CASSLETQYF.

J is TRBJ1-1 and V is TRBV19; possibly TRBD1 for D (6 bases). CDR1 is LNHDA and CDR2 is SQIVND in the germline V gene (reference sequence). This CDR3 is built from 13 residues. The V end lost 7 bases, the J end lost 5 bases, and 14 bases lay between the germline ends. CDR3 residues: CASTRGGGTEAFF. As DNA, the CDR3 is TGTGCCAGTACTCGGGGGGGCGGGACTGAAGCTTTCTTT. Combining the CDR3 with reference TRBV19 and TRBJ1-1 gives the whole variable domain DGGITQSPKYLFRKEGQNVTLSCEQNLNHDAMYWYRQDPGQGLRLIYYSQIVNDFQKGDIAEGYSVSREKKESFPLTVTSAQKNPTAFYLCASTRGGGTEAFFGQGTRLTVV.

This chain links TRBV2 with TRBJ2-3; D is undetermined. Germline CDR1 is SNHLY and CDR2 is FYNNEI. Trimming pared 8 bases from V and 3 bases from J, leaving 6 bases between. The CDR3 sequence is 11 residues long. The CDR3 sequence is CASLFTDTQYF. CDR3 in DNA: TGTGCCAGCTTGTTTACAGATACGCAGTATTTT.

The rearrangement joins TRBV18 to TRBJ2-3; 8 bases are shared with TRBD1. CDR3 length: 14 amino acids. Germline CDR1 reads KGHSH; CDR2 reads LQKENI. Trimming cost V 6 bases and J 2 bases; bases outside gene matches: 4. CDR3 region: CASSPGGSTDTQYF. CDR3 nucleotides: TGTGCCAGCTCGCCAGGGGGCTCCACAGATACGCAGTATTTT.

The J gene is TRBJ2-6, the V gene TRBV6-6, with TRBD2 as a possible D gene (5 bases). The germline V and J ends were trimmed by 0 bases and 4 bases, with 10 bases remaining between them. CDR1 and CDR2 from the germline V gene are MNHNY and SVGAGI (reference sequence). This CDR3 is 16 amino acids long. The CDR3 sequence: CASSYSGVSGANVLTF. The CDR3, as DNA: TGTGCCAGCAGTTACTCCGGGGTGTCGGGGGCCAACGTCCTGACTTTC.

The chain uses TRBV19 and TRBJ1-4; no clear D gene. Germline V CDR1 and CDR2: LNHDA, SQIVND (reference sequence). V gave up 7 bases and J gave up 6 bases, with 18 bases separating them. The CDR3 sequence is 15 residues long. The CDR3, as DNA: TGTGCCAGTACCCCAATTTCGGCCGGAGATGAAAAACTGTTTTTT. Protein product: CASTPISAGDEKLFF.